Listed below are T cell receptor beta chains from one sample, sequenced in a study of T cells in narcolepsy. Produced via immunoSEQ multiplex PCR; TCRdb's table is partial and in-frame only. This table has 25,000 to 30,000 clones, approximately 78% appearing once. Sequenced input: CD45RA- memory CD4+ T cells from PBMCs. The receptor set was obtained from a human donor with narcolepsy. CDR3s include the opening cysteine and the closing phenylalanine or tryptophan. Fields, in order: D gene, J gene, V gene, clone size, CDR3 protein, CDR3 DNA. A D gene is named only where the DNA matches it firmly. Size is omitted from some rows. Given values are once, few, many or a class for expanded clones.

D gene: -
J gene: TRBJ2-7
V gene: TRBV11-2
clone size: -
CDR3 protein: CASSFGHVTYEQYF
CDR3 DNA: TGTGCCAGCAGCTTCGGACACGTAACCTACGAGCAGTACTTC

D gene: TRBD2
J gene: TRBJ2-7
V gene: TRBV11-3
clone size: -
CDR3 protein: CASSLDRTSLREQYF
CDR3 DNA: TGTGCCAGCAGCTTAGACCGGACTAGCTTACGCGAGCAGTACTTC

D gene: -
J gene: TRBJ1-5
V gene: TRBV2
clone size: -
CDR3 protein: CASSGRGTGNQPQHF
CDR3 DNA: TGTGCCAGCAGTGGGCGGGGTACGGGGAATCAGCCCCAGCATTTT

D gene: -
J gene: TRBJ2-7
V gene: TRBV7-2
clone size: once
CDR3 protein: CASSLVIDYEQYF
CDR3 DNA: TGTGCCAGCAGCTTAGTAATAGACTACGAGCAGTACTTC

D gene: -
J gene: TRBJ1-5
V gene: TRBV7-9
clone size: -
CDR3 protein: CASSPHRAGQPQHF
CDR3 DNA: TGTGCCAGCAGCCCCCACAGGGCAGGCCAGCCCCAGCATTTT

D gene: -
J gene: TRBJ2-3
V gene: TRBV18
clone size: -
CDR3 protein: CASSPPNTDTQYF
CDR3 DNA: TGTGCCAGCTCACCCCCGAACACAGATACGCAGTATTTT

D gene: TRBD1
J gene: TRBJ2-5
V gene: TRBV10-2
clone size: -
CDR3 protein: CASSASGQPQSETQYF
CDR3 DNA: TGCGCCAGCAGTGCCTCGGGACAGCCCCAGTCGGAGACCCAGTACTTC

D gene: -
J gene: TRBJ1-1
V gene: TRBV6-1
clone size: once
CDR3 protein: CASSELWQNTEAFF
CDR3 DNA: TGTGCCAGCAGTGAATTGTGGCAGAACACTGAAGCTTTCTTT

D gene: -
J gene: TRBJ1-1
V gene: TRBV5-1
clone size: -
CDR3 protein: CASSFQMNTEAFF
CDR3 DNA: TGCGCCAGCAGCTTTCAAATGAACACTGAAGCTTTCTTT

D gene: TRBD1
J gene: TRBJ1-2
V gene: TRBV19
clone size: few
CDR3 protein: CASSMGQGRGYTF
CDR3 DNA: TGTGCCAGTAGTATGGGACAGGGACGCGGCTACACCTTC

D gene: TRBD1
J gene: TRBJ1-1
V gene: TRBV7-3
clone size: -
CDR3 protein: CASSQGAMNTEAFF
CDR3 DNA: TGTGCCAGCAGCCAGGGGGCTATGAACACTGAAGCTTTCTTT

D gene: TRBD1
J gene: TRBJ1-2
V gene: TRBV6-5
clone size: -
CDR3 protein: CASSYRDRARYTF
CDR3 DNA: TGTGCCAGCAGTTACCGGGACAGGGCCCGATACACCTTC

D gene: TRBD1
J gene: TRBJ1-5
V gene: TRBV4-1
clone size: -
CDR3 protein: CASSLTDRGNQPQHF
CDR3 DNA: TGCGCCAGCAGCCTCACGGACAGGGGAAATCAGCCCCAGCATTTT

D gene: TRBD1
J gene: TRBJ2-3
V gene: TRBV4-1
clone size: -
CDR3 protein: CASSQGQGDTTDTQYF
CDR3 DNA: TGCGCCAGCAGCCAAGGGCAGGGGGACACCACAGATACGCAGTATTTT

D gene: TRBD1
J gene: TRBJ1-3
V gene: TRBV7-9
clone size: few
CDR3 protein: CASSSDRQISGNTIYF
CDR3 DNA: TGTGCCAGCAGCTCGGACAGGCAAATCTCTGGAAACACCATATATTTT

D gene: TRBD2
J gene: TRBJ2-2
V gene: TRBV4-1
clone size: -
CDR3 protein: CASSFGTSEYTGELFF
CDR3 DNA: TGCGCCAGCAGTTTCGGGACTAGTGAATATACCGGGGAGCTGTTTTTT